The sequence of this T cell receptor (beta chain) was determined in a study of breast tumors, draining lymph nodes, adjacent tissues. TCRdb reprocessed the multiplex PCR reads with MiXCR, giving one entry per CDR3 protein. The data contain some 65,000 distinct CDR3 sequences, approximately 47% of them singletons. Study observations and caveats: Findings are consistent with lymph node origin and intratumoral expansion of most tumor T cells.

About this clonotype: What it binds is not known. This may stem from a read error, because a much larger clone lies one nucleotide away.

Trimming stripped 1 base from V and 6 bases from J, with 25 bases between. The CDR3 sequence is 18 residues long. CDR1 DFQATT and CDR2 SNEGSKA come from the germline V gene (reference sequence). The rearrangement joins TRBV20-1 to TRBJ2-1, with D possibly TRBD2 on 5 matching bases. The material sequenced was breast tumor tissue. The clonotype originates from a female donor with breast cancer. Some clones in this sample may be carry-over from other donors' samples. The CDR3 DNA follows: TGCAGTGCTAGAGCCTATCGGAATAGCGCGAGTTTGCTCAATGAGCAGTTCTTC. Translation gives CSARAYRNSASLLNEQFF.